This TCR beta chain was identified during a study of T cell repertoires in cytomegalovirus infection. Overall study context: Matching HLA type and CMV infection were both indicated by public TCR beta signatures.

The study, taken as a whole, reports: Identification of carriers of CMV plus the relevant HLA was achieved through cumulative public TCR beta family frequency. Dominating the ex vivo response were TCR beta clonotypes that were CMV-specific and HLA-C-restricted.

A remark on this clonotype: Its specificity is not known.

TCRdb reanalysed the reads using MiXCR and keeps one entry per CDR3 protein. The sample shows roughly 230,000 distinct CDR3 sequences, approximately 13% of them seen only once. V lost 5 bases to trimming and J lost 0 bases, with 9 bases between them. This CDR3 has 15 residues. Per the germline V gene, CDR1 is SGHRS and CDR2 is YFSETQ. The receptor's source is a human donor in good health (CMV status not recorded). Some clones in this sample may be carry-over from other donors' samples. The sequencing sample was made of PBMCs. The V and J genes are TRBV5-1 and TRBJ2-6, with D possibly matching TRBD2 (5 bases). CDR3 DNA: TGCGCCAGCAGAGACGGGATCTCTGGGGCCAACGTCCTGACTTTC. Translation gives CASRDGISGANVLTF.